The 18 T cell receptor beta chains reported below all come from one sample, sequenced in a study of cytomegalovirus exposure and HLA in healthy donors. The PCR contained 60 Vbeta and 13 Jbeta primers. Profiled with immunoSEQ multiplex PCR; TCRdb holds only in-frame clones, not every one. The sample shows approximately 150,000 clones, just under 75% of them seen only once. Source material: PBMCs. The receptors were gathered from a woman younger than 30 in good health and CMV-seronegative.

The chain uses TRBV5-1 and TRBJ1-5; D unresolved. CDR3 length: 15 residues. The V gene's germline CDR1 is SGHRS and CDR2 YFSETQ. V lost 1 base, J lost 4 bases, and 12 bases lay in between. The CDR3 loop is CASSLNPQHNQPQHF. CDR3 DNA: TGCGCCAGCAGCTTGAACCCGCAACATAATCAGCCCCAGCATTTT.

The V and J genes are TRBV18 and TRBJ2-4; weak D call: TRBD2 (7 bases). The CDR3 length is 14 residues. Germline CDR1 and CDR2: KGHSH and LQKENI. The germline V and J ends were trimmed by 2 bases and 7 bases, with 12 bases remaining between them. This CDR3 reads CASSPSGGENIQYF. DNA for the CDR3: TGTGCCAGCTCACCATCGGGGGGCGAGAACATTCAGTACTTC.

The sample holds a few counts of this clone. The chain recombines TRBV18 with TRBJ1-1; D is undetermined. V shed 0 bases and J shed 7 bases, with 15 bases lying between them. The germline V gene encodes CDR1 KGHSH and CDR2 LQKENI. The CDR3 is 15 residues long. CDR3 sequence (DNA): TGTGCCAGCTCACCACCCTCAAAACCGAGCTATGAAGCTTTCTTT. Its translation: CASSPPSKPSYEAFF.

The CDR3 spells CASSLVGQNTGELFF. As DNA, the CDR3 is TGTGCCAGCAGCCTAGTGGGACAGAACACCGGGGAGCTGTTTTTT. The chain employs TRBV9 and TRBJ2-2, with a possible D match to TRBD1 (6 bases). The CDR3 runs to 15 residues. Germline-derived CDR1 and CDR2 are SGDLS and YYNGEE. Trimming removed 4 bases from V and 1 base from J, with 11 bases in between.

The chain links TRBV10-1 to TRBJ2-1, with D perhaps matching TRBD1 (6 bases). CDR3 size: 13 residues. Germline CDR1 is WNHNN and CDR2 is SYGVQD (reference sequence). The V end was cut by 5 bases, the J end by 6 bases, with 11 bases between. The CDR3 DNA is TGCGCCAGCAGTTGGGAACAGGGCAATGAGCAGTTCTTC. Translated, it gives CASSWEQGNEQFF.

The rearrangement links TRBV4-1 to TRBJ1-2; D ambiguous. This CDR3 is 15 amino acids long. Trimming pared 5 bases from V and 2 bases from J, leaving 15 bases between. The V gene's germline CDR1 is MGHRA and CDR2 YSYEKL. The CDR3 DNA is TGCGCCAGCAGCGACCGGCGGACGGGAAACTATGGCTACACCTTC. Residues: CASSDRRTGNYGYTF.

The rearrangement uses TRBV7-3 and TRBJ1-1; D is undetermined. Trimming removed 2 bases at V and 0 bases at J, with 10 bases between. There are 15 residues in the CDR3. The germline V gene has CDR1 SGHTA and CDR2 FQGTGA. The chain's CDR3 is CASSLGGGMNTEAFF. The CDR3 nucleotides are TGTGCCAGCAGCTTAGGTGGAGGAATGAACACTGAAGCTTTCTTT. Drawing the rest from reference TRBV7-3 and TRBJ1-1, the complete variable domain is GAGVSQTPSNKVTEKGKYVELRCDPISGHTALYWYRQSLGQGPEFLIYFQGTGAADDSGLPNDRFFAVRPEGSVSTLKIQRTERGDSAVYLCASSLGGGMNTEAFFGQGTRLTVV.

This chain joins TRBV6-5 and TRBJ1-1, with D hard to call. Germline CDR1 is MNHEY and CDR2 is SVGAGI. Trimming took 7 bases from V and 0 from J, leaving 9 bases between them. The CDR3 spans 13 residues. This CDR3 is CASTPLLNTEAFF. The CDR3 DNA follows: TGTGCCAGCACTCCGCTACTGAACACTGAAGCTTTCTTT.

The gene calls are TRBV5-1 and TRBJ2-3; 8 bases match TRBD1. The germline gives CDR1 SGHRS, CDR2 YFSETQ. V gave up 4 bases and J gave up 6 bases; unmatched junction bases: 22. The CDR3 consists of 19 residues. CDR3 nucleotides: TGCGCCAGCAGCCCTTTGGGAAGACCGGGACAGGTCATATTTGATACGCAGTATTTT. Translating gives CASSPLGRPGQVIFDTQYF.

The chain recombines TRBV5-1 with TRBJ2-2; tentatively, D is TRBD1 (6 bases). V lost 6 bases, J lost 0 bases, and 12 bases lay in between. CDR1 and CDR2 from the germline V gene are SGHRS and YFSETQ. The length of the CDR3 is 15 residues. This CDR3 is CASNSWTANTGELFF. The CDR3 DNA reads as TGCGCCAGCAACTCATGGACAGCGAACACCGGGGAGCTGTTTTTT.

The V and J genes are TRBV21-1 and TRBJ2-5; the DNA was not used to check the table's D call, TRBD2. TRBV21-1 is listed as a pseudogene. The CDR3 length is 17 residues. The CDR3 nucleotides read TGTGCCAGCAGCAAAGAAAAGTGGGCGGGGGGCGAAGAGACCCAGTACTTC. Translating it yields CASSKEKWAGGEETQYF.

This clone was recorded only once. The gene calls are TRBV7-2 and TRBJ2-7; 11 nucleotides match TRBD2. CDR3 length: 15 residues. Losses at the gene ends were 3 bases for V and 2 bases for J; bases not matched to a gene: 3. Germline V CDR1 and CDR2: SGHTA, FQGNSA. CDR3 residues: CASSFNSGGAYEQYF. The CDR3 DNA is TGTGCCAGCAGCTTTAATAGCGGGGGGGCCTACGAGCAGTACTTC. Supplemented by reference TRBV7-2 and TRBJ2-7, the full variable domain reads GAGVSQSPSNKVTEKGKDVELRCDPISGHTALYWYRQSLGQGLEFLIYFQGNSAPDKSGLPSDRFSAERTGGSVSTLTIQRTQQEDSAVYLCASSFNSGGAYEQYFGPGTRLTVT.

The rearrangement links TRBV11-3 to TRBJ2-1; TRBD2 matches at 8 bases. J lost 2 bases, V lost 4 bases, and 7 bases had no gene match. The CDR3 has 16 residues. The germline gives CDR1 SGHNT, CDR2 YENEEA. CDR3 residues: CASSSRLAKAYNEQFF. CDR3 bases: TGTGCCAGCAGCTCGAGACTAGCGAAGGCCTACAATGAGCAGTTCTTC.

The rearrangement links TRBV27 to TRBJ1-3; 7 positions agree with TRBD1. CDR3 size: 17 residues. Trimming removed 6 bases from V and 4 bases from J; junction bases left unmatched: 15. CDR1 MNHEY and CDR2 SMNVEV come from the germline V gene (reference sequence). In DNA form, the CDR3 reads TGTGCCAGCAGCCCATTGTACAGGGGAAAGTCCGGAAACACCATATATTTT. Translation: CASSPLYRGKSGNTIYF.

V is TRBV7-2 and J is TRBJ1-1; D ambiguous. Germline assignment: CDR1 SGHTA and CDR2 FQGNSA. V gave up 6 bases and J gave up 0 bases, with 5 bases separating them. The CDR3 length is 12 residues. The DNA of the CDR3 is TGTGCCAGCAGACTGGTGAACACTGAAGCTTTCTTT. Its protein product is CASRLVNTEAFF.

This chain joins TRBV19 and TRBJ2-1; 8 nucleotides line up with TRBD1. CDR3 length: 14 amino acids. Looked up from germline, CDR1 is LNHDA and CDR2 is SQIVND (reference sequence). With 1 base clipped from V and 8 bases from J, the junction kept 4 bases outside the gene matches. CDR3 bases: TGTGCCAGTAGTATAGGGACAGGGCCCGATGAGCAGTTCTTC. As protein: CASSIGTGPDEQFF.

The J gene is TRBJ1-1, the V gene TRBV11-3; D is possibly TRBD1 (6 bases). V gave up 7 bases and J gave up 3 bases, with 12 bases separating them. The CDR3 length is 13 residues. CDR1 SGHNT and CDR2 YENEEA come from the germline V gene. Written as DNA, the CDR3 is TGTGCCAGCATCATGGACAGAGACACTGAAGCTTTCTTT. It specifies CASIMDRDTEAFF. The whole variable domain, filled in from reference TRBV11-3 and TRBJ1-1, reads EAGVVQSPRYKIIEKKQPVAFWCNPISGHNTLYWYLQNLGQGPELLIRYENEEAVDDSQLPKDRFSAERLKGVDSTLKIQPAELGDSAVYLCASIMDRDTEAFFGQGTRLTVV.

As for this clone: One junction end disagrees with the germline gene, perhaps due to a read error. This rearrangement joins TRBV29-1 to TRBJ1-3; D unclear. Germline loops: CDR1 SQVTM, CDR2 ANQGSEA. This CDR3 comprises 14 residues. CDR3 residues: CSAETPGHGNTIYF. CDR3 bases: TGCAGCGCTGAAACCCCAGGCCATGGAAACACCATATATTTT.